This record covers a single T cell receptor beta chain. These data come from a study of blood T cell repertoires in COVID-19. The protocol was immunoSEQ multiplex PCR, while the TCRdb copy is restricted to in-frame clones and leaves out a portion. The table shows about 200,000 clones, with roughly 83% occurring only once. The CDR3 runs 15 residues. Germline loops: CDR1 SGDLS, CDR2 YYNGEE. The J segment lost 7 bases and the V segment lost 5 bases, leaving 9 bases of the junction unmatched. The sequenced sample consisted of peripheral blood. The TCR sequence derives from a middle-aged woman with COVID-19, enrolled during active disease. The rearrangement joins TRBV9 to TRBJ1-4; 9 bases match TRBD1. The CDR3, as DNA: TGTGCCAGCAGTGGGGGACAGGGTATCATTGAAAAACTGTTTTTT. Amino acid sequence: CASSGGQGIIEKLFF.